Each of the 13 T cell receptor beta chains below was sequenced from the same sample in a study of vaccination effects on CD4 cells after COVID-19. Clones were sequenced by immunoSEQ multiplex PCR, and TCRdb holds only the in-frame ones, with some missing. The sample records about 22,000 clones, 55% to 85% being singletons. These receptors have no identified antigens. Prior to sequencing, the ViraFEST assay stimulated PBMC with viral peptide pools, which expanded the antigen-specific CD4+ T cells. CD4+ T cell isolation took place after 10 days of culture. Participants received two doses of either the BNT162b2 or mRNA-1273 vaccine. The sample here was CD4+ T cells from PBMCs cultured with HCoV-NL63 spike peptides, taken after COVID-19 vaccination. The source is a human donor who received a COVID-19 vaccine.

V and J are TRBV9 and TRBJ2-1; 9 bases agree with TRBD2. V shed 0 bases and J 6 bases; nucleotides not matched to a gene: 4. CDR1 is SGDLS and CDR2 is YYNGEE in the germline V gene. CDR3 size: 15 residues. This CDR3 is CASSVGTSGLNEQFF. The DNA of the CDR3 is TGTGCCAGCAGCGTAGGAACTAGCGGGCTCAATGAGCAGTTCTTC. Variable domain in full (rest from reference TRBV9 and TRBJ2-1): DSGVTQTPKHLITATGQRVTLRCSPRSGDLSVYWYQQSLDQGLQFLIQYYNGEERAKGNILERFSAQQFPDLHSELNLSSLELGDSALYFCASSVGTSGLNEQFFGPGTRLTVL.

This clone was found once. The V and J genes are TRBV19 and TRBJ1-2, with no clear D. The germline V and J ends were trimmed by 0 bases and 5 bases, with 7 bases remaining between them. CDR3 size: 13 residues. Germline CDR1 and CDR2: LNHDA and SQIVND (reference sequence). The CDR3 DNA sequence: TGTGCCAGTAGTATAGATCAAGGGTATGGCTACACCTTC. It codes for CASSIDQGYGYTF.

The CDR3 DNA sequence: TGTGCCAGTAGTACACAGGGGGGGGCCACTGAAGCTTTCTTT. Protein product: CASSTQGGATEAFF. The V gene is TRBV19, the J gene TRBJ1-1, with 8 bases that match TRBD1. Trimming cost V 4 bases and J 4 bases; bases outside gene matches: 5. This CDR3 contains 14 residues. Germline V gene data show CDR1 as LNHDA and CDR2 as SQIVND (reference sequence).

This clone was recorded a few times. The V and J genes are TRBV10-3 and TRBJ1-3; possibly TRBD1 for D (6 bases). Trimming removed 6 bases at V and 0 bases at J, with 6 bases between. Looked up from germline, CDR1 is ENHRY and CDR2 is SYGVKD. This CDR3 region has 13 residues. The CDR3 is CAIRDSSGNTIYF. The CDR3 region has the DNA TGTGCCATCAGGGACAGCTCTGGAAACACCATATATTTT.

Here the CDR3 reads CASSTAYSNQPQHF. The CDR3 DNA reads as TGTGCCAGCTCAACAGCCTATAGCAATCAGCCCCAGCATTTT. This chain links TRBV18 with TRBJ1-5; D gene ambiguous. The CDR3 totals 14 residues. Looked up from germline, CDR1 is KGHSH and CDR2 is LQKENI. The V gene lost 5 bases and the J gene lost 0 bases, with 8 bases spanning the gap.

This clone was seen more than once but under ten times. This chain links TRBV30 with TRBJ1-5; D gene ambiguous. The germline gives CDR1 GTSNPN, CDR2 SVGIG (reference sequence). The length of the CDR3 is 13 residues. Trimming shortened V by 1 base and J by 5 bases, and 9 bases separated the two germline ends. The CDR3 spells CAWSGSRDQPQHF. The CDR3 DNA reads TGTGCCTGGAGTGGTTCGAGGGATCAGCCCCAGCATTTT.

The chain joins TRBV19 to TRBJ2-2; D might be TRBD2 (5 bases). The CDR3 runs to 17 residues. With 3 bases removed from V and 3 bases from J, the gap between germline ends came to 17 bases. Germline-derived CDR1 and CDR2 are LNHDA and SQIVND (reference sequence). CDR3: CASSIGNFGGDTGELFF. CDR3 sequence (DNA): TGTGCCAGTAGTATCGGGAATTTCGGAGGCGACACCGGGGAGCTGTTTTTT.

The chain has TRBV6-6 and TRBJ2-7, with D possibly called TRBD1 or TRBD2 (5 bases each). This CDR3 is built from 19 residues. Germline V gene data show CDR1 as MNHNY and CDR2 as SVGAGI (reference sequence). The germline V and J ends were trimmed by 5 bases and 0 bases, with 26 bases remaining between them. The CDR3 DNA is TGTGCCAGCAGTCGAAACCGGAAGTCCGGGGCCCAGGGCTCCTACGAGCAGTACTTC. This gives the protein CASSRNRKSGAQGSYEQYF.

This chain links TRBV6-5 with TRBJ2-7, with 7 nucleotides matching TRBD2. In germline, CDR1 is MNHEY, CDR2 SVGAGI. J lost 1 base, V lost 0 bases, and 3 bases had no gene match. CDR3 length: 15 residues. CDR3 sequence reads: CASSYSSGLSYEQYF. The CDR3, as DNA: TGTGCCAGCAGTTACTCTAGCGGGCTGTCCTACGAGCAGTACTTC.

The chain uses TRBV7-9 and TRBJ1-6; TRBD1 matches 7 bases. V trimming: 8 bases; J trimming: 9 bases; junction bases outside the gene matches: 10. Germline V gene lookup returns CDR1 SEHNR and CDR2 FQNEAQ (reference sequence). The CDR3 extends over 14 amino acids. CDR3 in amino acids: CASERQGKVSPLHF. The CDR3 coding sequence is TGTGCCAGCGAGAGACAGGGAAAGGTTTCACCCCTCCACTTT.

The chain employs TRBV3-1 (or the pseudogene TRBV3-2) and TRBJ2-7; 8 bases match TRBD1. The germline CDR1 and CDR2 sequences are LGHDT and YNNKEL (reference sequence). The CDR3 sequence is 13 residues long. After removal of 6 bases from V and 5 bases from J, the junction contained 6 bases not matched to a gene. CDR3 nucleotide sequence: TGTGCCAGCAGTAGACAGGGGAATCACGAGCAGTACTTC. Translating gives CASSRQGNHEQYF.

The V call is TRBV2, the J call TRBJ1-5, with unresolved D. The CDR3 length is 13 residues. Trimming cost V 7 bases and J 5 bases, with 12 bases left between them. Germline V gives CDR1 SNHLY, CDR2 FYNNEI. The chain's CDR3 is CASNGEIYQPQHF. CDR3 DNA: TGTGCCAGCAACGGGGAGATATATCAGCCCCAGCATTTT.

This clone occurred a few times. The V call is TRBV3-1 (or the pseudogene TRBV3-2), the J call TRBJ2-7; 11 positions agree with TRBD2. J was trimmed by 7 bases and V by 0 bases; bases with no gene match: 11. There are 17 residues in the CDR3. Per the germline V gene, CDR1 is LGHDT and CDR2 is YNNKEL (reference sequence). CDR3 DNA sequence: TGTGCCAGCAGCCAAGACGGAGGGCTAGCGGGAGGTCGGGAGCAGTACTTC. This sequence encodes CASSQDGGLAGGREQYF.